The present TCR beta chain was sequenced within a study of blood T cells in healthy people across ages. There are 14 residues in the CDR3. Trimming stripped 5 bases from V and 5 bases from J, with 13 bases between. Germline V CDR1 and CDR2: SEHNR, FQNEAQ (reference sequence). A second PCR, run for about 7 to 11 cycles, used a sample-barcoded 5' primer plus a J-beta primer mix. Every single cDNA molecule received a tag from a template-switch adaptor with 12 random nucleotides. From the 5' RACE reads, TCRdb called clonotypes with MiXCR, one entry per CDR3 protein. Counted here are about 1.1 million distinct CDR3 sequences, more than 30% occurring once; the ten biggest clones make up about an eighth. This clonotype turned up a few times.

The source of this sequence is a young man in good health. Material: blood. The chain links TRBV7-9 to TRBJ1-5; maybe TRBD1 (5 bases). The CDR3: CASSADRFDQPQHF. In DNA form, the CDR3 reads TGTGCCAGCAGCGCCGACAGATTCGATCAGCCCCAGCATTTT.